This TCR beta chain was identified during a study of control samples from healthy donors and cancer patients. Trimming removed 3 bases from V and 1 base from J, with 4 bases in between. CDR1 is KGHSH and CDR2 is LQKENI in the germline V gene. This CDR3 spans 13 amino acids. Produced via immunoSEQ multiplex PCR; TCRdb's table is partial and in-frame only. The table includes some 15,000 clones, around 94% detected once. Source material: PBMCs. The clonotype was recovered from an older man with lung cancer. This chain links TRBV18 with TRBJ2-1; unclear D gene. CDR3 loop: CASSPPSYNEQFF. DNA of the CDR3: TGTGCCAGCTCACCCCCTTCCTACAATGAGCAGTTCTTC. Drawing the rest from reference TRBV18 and TRBJ2-1, the complete variable domain is NAGVMQNPRHLVRRRGQEARLRCSPMKGHSHVYWYRQLPEEGLKFMVYLQKENIIDESGMPKERFSAEFPKEGPSILRIQQVVRGDSAAYFCASSPPSYNEQFFGPGTRLTVL.